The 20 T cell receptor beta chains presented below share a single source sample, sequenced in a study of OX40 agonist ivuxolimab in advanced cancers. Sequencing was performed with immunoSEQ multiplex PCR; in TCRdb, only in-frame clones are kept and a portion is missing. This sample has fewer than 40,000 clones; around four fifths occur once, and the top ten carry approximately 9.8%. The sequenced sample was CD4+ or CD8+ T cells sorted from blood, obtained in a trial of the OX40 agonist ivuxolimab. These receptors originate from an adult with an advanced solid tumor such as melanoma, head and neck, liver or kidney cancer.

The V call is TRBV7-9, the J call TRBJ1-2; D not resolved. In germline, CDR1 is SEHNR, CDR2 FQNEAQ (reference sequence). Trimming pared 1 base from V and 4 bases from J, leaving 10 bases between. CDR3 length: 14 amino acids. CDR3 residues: CASSLGGMGYGYTF. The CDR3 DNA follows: TGTGCCAGCAGCTTAGGAGGCATGGGCTATGGCTACACCTTC.

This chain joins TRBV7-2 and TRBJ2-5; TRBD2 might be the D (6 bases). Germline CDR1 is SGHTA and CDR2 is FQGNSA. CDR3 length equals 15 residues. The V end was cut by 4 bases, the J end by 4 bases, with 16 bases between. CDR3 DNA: TGTGCCAGCAGCTCTCTATACCTCGGGGGAGAGACCCAGTACTTC. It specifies CASSSLYLGGETQYF. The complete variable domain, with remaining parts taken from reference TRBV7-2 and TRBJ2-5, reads GAGVSQSPSNKVTEKGKDVELRCDPISGHTALYWYRQSLGQGLEFLIYFQGNSAPDKSGLPSDRFSAERTGGSVSTLTIQRTQQEDSAVYLCASSSLYLGGETQYFGPGTRLLVL.

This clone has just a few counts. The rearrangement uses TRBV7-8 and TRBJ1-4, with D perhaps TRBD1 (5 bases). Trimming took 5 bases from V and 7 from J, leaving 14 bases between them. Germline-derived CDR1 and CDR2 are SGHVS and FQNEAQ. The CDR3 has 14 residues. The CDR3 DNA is TGTGCCAGCAGCGCCAGGGAAGGGGCTGAAAAACTGTTTTTT. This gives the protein CASSAREGAEKLFF.

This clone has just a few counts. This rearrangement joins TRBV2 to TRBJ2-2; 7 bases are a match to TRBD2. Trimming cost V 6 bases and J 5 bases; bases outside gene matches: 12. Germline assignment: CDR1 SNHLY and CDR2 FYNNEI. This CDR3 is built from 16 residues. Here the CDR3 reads CASRRRAGETTGELFF. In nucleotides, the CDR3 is TGTGCCAGCAGGAGACGGGCGGGAGAAACGACCGGGGAGCTGTTTTTT.

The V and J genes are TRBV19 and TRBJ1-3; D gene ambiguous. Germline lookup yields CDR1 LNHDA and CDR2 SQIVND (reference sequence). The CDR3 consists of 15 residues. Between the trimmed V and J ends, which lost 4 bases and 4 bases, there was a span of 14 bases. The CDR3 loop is CASSTSTYRGNTIYF. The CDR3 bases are TGTGCCAGTAGTACCTCAACATATAGAGGAAACACCATATATTTT.

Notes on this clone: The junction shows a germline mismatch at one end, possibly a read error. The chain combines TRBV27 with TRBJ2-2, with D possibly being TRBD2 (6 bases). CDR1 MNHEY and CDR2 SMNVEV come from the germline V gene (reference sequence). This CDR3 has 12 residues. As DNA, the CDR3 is TGTGCCAGCGGGAGGCTAGCTCGGGGAGCTGTTTTT. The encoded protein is CASGRLARGAVF.

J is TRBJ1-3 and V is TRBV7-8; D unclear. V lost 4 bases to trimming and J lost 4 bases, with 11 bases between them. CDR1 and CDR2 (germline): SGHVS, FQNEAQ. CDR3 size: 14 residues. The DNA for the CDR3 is TGTGCCAGCAGCTCAGAGACCATCGGAAACACCATATATTTT. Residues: CASSSETIGNTIYF.

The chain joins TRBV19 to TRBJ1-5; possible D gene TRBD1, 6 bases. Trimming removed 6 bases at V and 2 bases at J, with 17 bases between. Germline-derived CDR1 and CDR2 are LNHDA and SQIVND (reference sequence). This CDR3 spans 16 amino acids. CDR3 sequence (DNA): TGTGCCAGTAGAGTGGGGGCGTCTGGGGGCAATCAGCCCCAGCATTTT. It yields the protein CASRVGASGGNQPQHF.

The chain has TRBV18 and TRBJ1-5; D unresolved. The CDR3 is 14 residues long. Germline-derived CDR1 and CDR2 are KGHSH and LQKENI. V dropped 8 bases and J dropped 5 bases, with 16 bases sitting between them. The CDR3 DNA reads TGTGCCAGCGCGCCGAGGTTTACGGATCAGCCCCAGCATTTT. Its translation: CASAPRFTDQPQHF.

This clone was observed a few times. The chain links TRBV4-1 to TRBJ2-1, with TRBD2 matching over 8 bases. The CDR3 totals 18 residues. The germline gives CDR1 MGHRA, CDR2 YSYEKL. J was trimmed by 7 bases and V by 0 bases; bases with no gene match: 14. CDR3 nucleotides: TGCGCCAGCAGCCAAGATCGGGGGGGTCAATCAAATCTAAATGAGCAGTTCTTC. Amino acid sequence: CASSQDRGGQSNLNEQFF.

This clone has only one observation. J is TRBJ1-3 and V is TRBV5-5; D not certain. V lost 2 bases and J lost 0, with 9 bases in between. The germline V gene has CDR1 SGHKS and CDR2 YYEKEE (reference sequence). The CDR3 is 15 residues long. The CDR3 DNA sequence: TGTGCCAGCAGCTTATGGGCTACCTCTGGAAACACCATATATTTT. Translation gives CASSLWATSGNTIYF. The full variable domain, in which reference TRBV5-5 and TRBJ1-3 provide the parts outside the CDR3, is DAGVTQSPTHLIKTRGQQVTLRCSPISGHKSVSWYQQVLGQGPQFIFQYYEKEERGRGNFPDRFSARQFPNYSSELNVNALLLGDSALYLCASSLWATSGNTIYFGEGSWLTVV.

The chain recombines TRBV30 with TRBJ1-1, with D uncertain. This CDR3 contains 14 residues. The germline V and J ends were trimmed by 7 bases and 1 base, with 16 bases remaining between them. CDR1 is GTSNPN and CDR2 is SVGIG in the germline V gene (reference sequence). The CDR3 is CASRTLLSNTEAFF. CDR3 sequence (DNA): TGTGCCTCTCGGACCCTTCTCTCGAACACTGAAGCTTTCTTT.

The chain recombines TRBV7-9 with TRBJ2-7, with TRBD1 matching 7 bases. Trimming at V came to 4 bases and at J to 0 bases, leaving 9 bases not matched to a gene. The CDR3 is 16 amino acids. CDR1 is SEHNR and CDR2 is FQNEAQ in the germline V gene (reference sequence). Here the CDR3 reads CASSSYRDRNSYEQYF. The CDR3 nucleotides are TGTGCCAGCAGCTCCTACCGGGACAGAAACTCCTACGAGCAGTACTTC. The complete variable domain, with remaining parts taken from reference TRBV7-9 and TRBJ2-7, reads DTGVSQNPRHKITKRGQNVTFRCDPISEHNRLYWYRQTLGQGPEFLTYFQNEAQLEKSRLLSDRFSAERPKGSFSTLEIQRTEQGDSAMYLCASSSYRDRNSYEQYFGPGTRLTVT.

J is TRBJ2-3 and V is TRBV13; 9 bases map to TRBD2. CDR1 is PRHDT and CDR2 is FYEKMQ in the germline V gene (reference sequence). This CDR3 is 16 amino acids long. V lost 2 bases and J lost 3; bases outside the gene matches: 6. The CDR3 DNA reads TGTGCCAGCAGCTTATCGGCCGGACTAGCGACAGATACGCAGTATTTT. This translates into CASSLSAGLATDTQYF. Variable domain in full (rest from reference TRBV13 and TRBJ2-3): AAGVIQSPRHLIKEKRETATLKCYPIPRHDTVYWYQQGPGQDPQFLISFYEKMQSDKGSIPDRFSAQQFSDYHSELNMSSLELGDSALYFCASSLSAGLATDTQYFGPGTRLTVL.

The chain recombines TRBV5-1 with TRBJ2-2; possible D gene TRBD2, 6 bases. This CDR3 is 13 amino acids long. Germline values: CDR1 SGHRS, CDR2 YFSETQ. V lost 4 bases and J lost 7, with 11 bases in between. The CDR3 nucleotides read TGCGCCAGCAGCCCGGAGGGGAGCGGGGAGCTGTTTTTT. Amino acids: CASSPEGSGELFF. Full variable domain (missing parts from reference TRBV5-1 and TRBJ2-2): KAGVTQTPRYLIKTRGQQVTLSCSPISGHRSVSWYQQTPGQGLQFLFEYFSETQRNKGNFPGRFSGRQFSNSRSEMNVSTLELGDSALYLCASSPEGSGELFFGEGSRLTVL.

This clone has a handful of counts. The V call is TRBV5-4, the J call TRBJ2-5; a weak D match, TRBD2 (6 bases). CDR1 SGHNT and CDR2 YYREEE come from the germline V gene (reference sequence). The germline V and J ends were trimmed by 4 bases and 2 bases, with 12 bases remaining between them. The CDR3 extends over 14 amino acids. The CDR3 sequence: CASSPPGTQETQYF. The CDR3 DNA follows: TGTGCCAGCAGCCCACCCGGGACTCAAGAGACCCAGTACTTC.

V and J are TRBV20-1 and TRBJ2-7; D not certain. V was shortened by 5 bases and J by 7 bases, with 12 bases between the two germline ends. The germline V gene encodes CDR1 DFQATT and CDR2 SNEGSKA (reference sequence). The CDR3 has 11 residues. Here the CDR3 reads CSAPGPREQYF. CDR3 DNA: TGCAGTGCTCCCGGCCCTCGAGAGCAGTACTTC.

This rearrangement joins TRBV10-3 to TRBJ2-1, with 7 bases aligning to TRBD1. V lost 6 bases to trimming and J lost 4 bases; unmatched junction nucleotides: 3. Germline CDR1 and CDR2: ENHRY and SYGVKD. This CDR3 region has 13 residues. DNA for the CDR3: TGTGCCATCAGCCAGACAGGGTACAATGAGCAGTTCTTC. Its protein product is CAISQTGYNEQFF.

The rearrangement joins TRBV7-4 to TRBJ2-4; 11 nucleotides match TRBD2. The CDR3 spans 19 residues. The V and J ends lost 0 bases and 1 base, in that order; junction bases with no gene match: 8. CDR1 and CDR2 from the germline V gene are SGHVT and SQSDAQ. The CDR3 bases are TGTGCCAGCAGCTTAGCCCACGTTACTAGCGGGGGTGCCAAAAACATTCAGTACTTC. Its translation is CASSLAHVTSGGAKNIQYF.

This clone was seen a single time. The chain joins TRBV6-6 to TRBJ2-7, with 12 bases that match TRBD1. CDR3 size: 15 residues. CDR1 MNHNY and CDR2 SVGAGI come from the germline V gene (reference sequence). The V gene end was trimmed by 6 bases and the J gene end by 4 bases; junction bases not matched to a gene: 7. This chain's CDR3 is CASSPGQGAVYEQYF. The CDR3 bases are TGTGCCAGCAGCCCGGGACAGGGGGCAGTGTACGAGCAGTACTTC.